The 23 T cell receptor beta chains given below trace back to one sample, sequenced in a study of T cell repertoires in cytomegalovirus infection. The antigens of these receptors remain unknown. In TCRdb, the reads were re-called with MiXCR into one record per CDR3 protein. Counted here are hundreds of thousands of distinct CDR3 sequences, 25% to 35% occurring once; the ten biggest clones make up 15% to 20%. Sequenced here: cultured PBMCs, sampled from culture after CMV antigen stimulation. The receptors come from a human donor in good health (CMV status not recorded). Some clones in this sample may be carry-over from other donors' samples.

This chain uses TRBV5-6 with TRBJ1-2; 8 bases fit TRBD1. CDR1 and CDR2 from the germline V gene are SGHDT and YYEEEE. With 3 bases clipped from V and 8 bases from J, the junction kept 6 bases outside the gene matches. The CDR3 spans 13 residues. CDR3 sequence (DNA): TGTGCCAGCAGCTCTGACAGGGGACGAGGCTACACCTTC. Protein sequence: CASSSDRGRGYTF.

This clonotype was counted ten times or more. V and J are TRBV7-6 and TRBJ2-1, with a tentative D call TRBD2 (5 bases). The V end lost 5 bases, the J end lost 10 bases, and 9 bases lay between the germline ends. Per the germline V gene, CDR1 is SGHVS and CDR2 is FNYEAQ. This CDR3 comprises 11 residues. The CDR3 DNA is TGTGCCAGCAGCAACCAGCGGGAGCAGTTCTTC. As protein: CASSNQREQFF. The full variable domain, with the rest looked up from reference TRBV7-6 and TRBJ2-1, is GAGVSQSPRYKVTKRGQDVALRCDPISGHVSLYWYRQALGQGPEFLTYFNYEAQQDKSGLPNDRFSAERPEGSISTLTIQRTEQRDSAMYRCASSNQREQFFGPGTRLTVL.

This rearrangement joins TRBV14 to TRBJ2-4, with TRBD2 matching over 8 bases. Germline assignment: CDR1 SGHDN and CDR2 FVKESK. Losses at the gene ends were 0 bases for V and 0 bases for J; bases not matched to a gene: 4. The CDR3 is 17 residues long. In DNA, the CDR3 is TGTGCCAGCAGCCAAGATTTCGGGGGGGGAGCCAAAAACATTCAGTACTTC. Its protein is CASSQDFGGGAKNIQYF.

V and J are TRBV7-2 and TRBJ1-2; D remains ambiguous. Germline lookup yields CDR1 SGHTA and CDR2 FQGNSA. This CDR3 is 14 amino acids long. The V end was cut by 2 bases, the J end by 8 bases, with 15 bases between. The CDR3 DNA reads TGTGCCAGCAGCTTAATAATGGCGGGCCGGGGCTACACCTTC. This gives the protein CASSLIMAGRGYTF.

This clonotype was observed a handful of times. The chain is built from TRBV12-5 and TRBJ2-5; 7 bases are shared with TRBD2. The CDR3 is 14 residues long. The V segment lost 6 bases and the J segment 5 bases; nucleotides outside the gene matches: 9. Per the germline V gene, CDR1 is LGHNT and CDR2 is FRNRAP. The CDR3 DNA sequence: TGTGCTAGTGGCCCGGGGACCGGGAGGGAGACCCAGTACTTC. Translation gives CASGPGTGRETQYF. Supplemented by reference TRBV12-5 and TRBJ2-5, the full variable domain reads DARVTQTPRHKVTEMGQEVTMRCQPILGHNTVFWYRQTMMQGLELLAYFRNRAPLDDSGMPKDRFSAEMPDATLATLKIQPSEPRDSAVYFCASGPGTGRETQYFGPGTRLLVL.

The chain has TRBV5-6 and TRBJ2-1; D gene ambiguous. Deletions cut 2 bases from V and 4 bases from J, with 7 bases between. CDR3 length: 13 residues. Germline CDR1 and CDR2: SGHDT and YYEEEE. The CDR3 coding sequence is TGTGCCAGCAGCTTAATGTTTTACAATGAGCAGTTCTTC. It yields the protein CASSLMFYNEQFF. Full variable domain (rest looked up from reference TRBV5-6 and TRBJ2-1): DAGVTQSPTHLIKTRGQQVTLRCSPKSGHDTVSWYQQALGQGPQFIFQYYEEEERQRGNFPDRFSGHQFPNYSSELNVNALLLGDSALYLCASSLMFYNEQFFGPGTRLTVL.

This clonotype was counted between two and nine times. This chain joins TRBV11-2 and TRBJ2-3, with D possibly TRBD2 on 5 matching bases. CDR1 and CDR2 (germline): SGHAT, FQNNGV. V dropped 5 bases and J dropped 8 bases, with 11 bases sitting between them. CDR3 length equals 12 residues. The CDR3 loop is CASSRRRATQYF. The CDR3 DNA reads TGTGCCAGCAGCCGCCGGCGGGCTACGCAGTATTTT.

This chain links TRBV15 with TRBJ2-5; D gene uncertain. The germline CDR1 and CDR2 sequences are LNHNV and YYDKDF (reference sequence). Between the trimmed V and J ends, which lost 5 bases and 5 bases, there was a span of 18 bases. The CDR3 runs 15 residues. DNA of the CDR3: TGTGCCACCAGCCAGAGTGGGGTTGGTGGGGAGACCCAGTACTTC. As protein: CATSQSGVGGETQYF.

This clonotype came up a few times. The V call is TRBV7-2, the J call TRBJ1-1, with unresolved D. The V gene's germline CDR1 is SGHTA and CDR2 FQGNSA. The CDR3 totals 14 residues. Trimming removed 8 bases from V and 0 bases from J, with 13 bases in between. The CDR3 reads CASEERRLNTEAFF. The CDR3 nucleotides read TGTGCCAGCGAGGAACGGAGACTGAACACTGAAGCTTTCTTT.

This clonotype showed up many times. The rearrangement uses TRBV11-2 and TRBJ2-1; TRBD1 matches 7 bases. Trimming at V came to 5 bases and at J to 7 bases, leaving 11 bases not matched to a gene. CDR1 is SGHAT, CDR2 FQNNGV, per germline. The CDR3 is 15 amino acids. Written as DNA, the CDR3 is TGTGCCAGCAGCGAACAGGGGAGATCCCGTAATGAGCAGTTCTTC. Its protein is CASSEQGRSRNEQFF.

This clonotype was counted only a few times. V usage is TRBV29-1 and J usage is TRBJ2-5; a weak D match, TRBD2 (5 bases). Germline assignment: CDR1 SQVTM and CDR2 ANQGSEA. The CDR3 has 11 amino acids. The ends were cut back, 3 bases at V and 3 bases at J, with 5 bases in the middle. The CDR3 loop is CSVEGEETQYF. The DNA of the CDR3 is TGCAGCGTTGAGGGAGAAGAGACCCAGTACTTC. Full variable domain (remainder filled in from reference TRBV29-1 and TRBJ2-5): SAVISQKPSRDICQRGTSLTIQCQVDSQVTMMFWYRQQPGQSLTLIATANQGSEATYESGFVIDKFPISRPNLTFSTLTVSNMSPEDSSIYLCSVEGEETQYFGPGTRLLVL.

The J gene is TRBJ2-7, the V gene TRBV28; 11 bases match TRBD1. The CDR3 consists of 15 residues. Germline assignment: CDR1 MDHEN and CDR2 SYDVKM. V dropped 8 bases and J dropped 0; count of bases not matched to a gene: 6. This CDR3 is CASRDRGGSSYEQYF. CDR3 nucleotides: TGTGCCAGCCGGGACAGGGGGGGGAGCTCCTACGAGCAGTACTTC.

Ten or more counts support this clonotype. This chain links TRBV7-2 with TRBJ2-2; D unresolved. The CDR3 spans 13 residues. Germline V gene data show CDR1 as SGHTA and CDR2 as FQGNSA. Trimming left V 5 bases short and J 6 bases short, with 10 bases between. The CDR3 loop reads CASSRPGPGELFF. The CDR3 region has the DNA TGTGCCAGCAGCCGTCCCGGGCCCGGGGAGCTGTTTTTT.

The chain uses TRBV11-2 and TRBJ2-1, with 8 bases aligning to TRBD2. Germline values: CDR1 SGHAT, CDR2 FQNNGV. Trimming took 5 bases from V and 2 from J; bases not matched to a gene: 5. The CDR3 is 15 amino acids. DNA for the CDR3: TGTGCCAGCAGCGCCGGGGGACTAGCCTACAATGAGCAGTTCTTC. It codes for CASSAGGLAYNEQFF.

This clonotype was counted only a few times. V and J are TRBV7-9 and TRBJ2-7; the D is unclear. The CDR3 extends over 13 amino acids. V shed 3 bases and J shed 6 bases, with 12 bases lying between them. CDR1 SEHNR and CDR2 FQNEAQ come from the germline V gene (reference sequence). Written as DNA, the CDR3 is TGTGCCAGCAGCTTCCCATCAACCCGCGAGCAGTACTTC. It codes for CASSFPSTREQYF. The whole variable domain, remainder taken from reference TRBV7-9 and TRBJ2-7, is DTGVSQNPRHKITKRGQNVTFRCDPISEHNRLYWYRQTLGQGPEFLTYFQNEAQLEKSRLLSDRFSAERPKGSFSTLEIQRTEQGDSAMYLCASSFPSTREQYFGPGTRLTVT.

This clonotype was counted a few times. The chain is built from TRBV19 and TRBJ2-2; D is uncertain. V was cut by 3 bases and J by 0 bases, with 5 bases left in between. In germline, CDR1 is LNHDA, CDR2 SQIVND (reference sequence). This CDR3 region has 14 residues. The CDR3 spells CASSISANTGELFF. Written as DNA, the CDR3 is TGTGCCAGTAGTATTTCCGCGAACACCGGGGAGCTGTTTTTT.

The chain recombines TRBV5-1 with TRBJ2-5, with no clear D. Germline CDR1 reads SGHRS; CDR2 reads YFSETQ. The CDR3 is made up of 14 amino acids. Trimming left V 0 bases short and J 5 bases short, with 11 bases between. Here the CDR3 DNA reads TGCGCCAGCAGCTTGGGTCAGGATTTTGAGACCCAGTACTTC. This gives the protein CASSLGQDFETQYF.

The chain uses TRBV29-1 and TRBJ1-1; unclear D gene. Trimming cost V 2 bases and J 3 bases, with 10 bases left between them. This CDR3 spans 13 amino acids. Per germline, CDR1 SQVTM and CDR2 ANQGSEA. The CDR3 is CSVERAQDTEAFF. The CDR3 nucleotides read TGCAGCGTTGAACGCGCTCAGGACACTGAAGCTTTCTTT.

This clonotype was seen more than once but under ten times. This rearrangement joins TRBV2 to TRBJ2-3; D is uncertain. The V and J ends lost 1 base and 7 bases respectively, with 6 bases between them. The germline V gene encodes CDR1 SNHLY and CDR2 FYNNEI. The CDR3 extends over 12 amino acids. This CDR3 is CASSEDDNTQYF. CDR3 in DNA: TGTGCCAGCAGTGAAGACGATAATACGCAGTATTTT.

The chain recombines TRBV27 with TRBJ1-4, with D maybe TRBD1 (5 bases). Germline V gene sequence: CDR1 MNHEY, CDR2 SMNVEV (reference sequence). There are 18 residues in the CDR3. V lost 7 bases to trimming and J lost 0 bases, with 21 bases between them. The CDR3: CASTTSSLTAATNEKLFF. For the CDR3, the DNA is TGTGCCAGCACGACAAGTTCATTGACAGCCGCAACTAATGAAAAACTGTTTTTT.

This clonotype has only a few counts. In DNA form, the CDR3 reads TGTGCCAGCAGCTTAGGTGCTAGCGGGATTAGAGTTGAGCAGTTCTTC. It translates to CASSLGASGIRVEQFF. The genes are TRBV7-2 and TRBJ2-1; 9 bases align to TRBD2. In germline, CDR1 is SGHTA, CDR2 FQGNSA. Germline trimming cut 1 base from V and 9 bases from J; bases unmatched to any gene: 10. This CDR3 spans 16 amino acids.

The V call is TRBV28, the J call TRBJ2-1, with 11 nucleotides matching TRBD2. Germline V gives CDR1 MDHEN, CDR2 SYDVKM. This CDR3 region has 17 residues. Trimming removed 6 bases from V and 5 bases from J; junction bases left unmatched: 12. The CDR3 nucleotides read TGTGCCAGCAGCTCCATCCCCGGGACTAGCGGACACAATGAGCAGTTCTTC. Translating gives CASSSIPGTSGHNEQFF.

Comment on this clonotype: A junction boundary mismatches the germline segment, possibly from a read error. V gene TRBV12-3 or TRBV12-4 combines with J gene TRBJ2-3; D is unclear. The CDR3 is 15 residues long. CDR3 bases: TGTGCCAGCAGTTCGCGGTTACTCAGCACATATACGCAGTATTTT. It encodes CASSSRLLSTYTQYF.